The rows below give T cell receptor beta chains drawn from one sample of a study of a mutant IDH1 vaccine in newly diagnosed glioma. Repertoires were generated with immunoSEQ multiplex PCR, while TCRdb's copy carries only in-frame clones and drops some. The sample contains about 24,000 clones, approximately 91% of which appear only once. The sample consisted of PBMCs, taken from a glioma patient treated with radiotherapy, temozolomide or both. The receptors were sampled from a young man with glioma. CDR3s include the opening cysteine and the closing phenylalanine or tryptophan. The order of the fields is J gene, V gene, D gene, CDR3 DNA, CDR3 protein. A D gene is named only where the DNA matches it firmly.

>TRBJ1-3|TRBV5-8|NA
TGTGCCAGCACCACATCCGACTTCAGCTCTGGAAACACCATATATTTT
CASTTSDFSSGNTIYF
>TRBJ2-3|TRBV4-1|NA
TGCGCCAGCACCCCCCCCGGAAACACAGATACGCAGTATTTT
CASTPPGNTDTQYF
>TRBJ2-1|TRBV2|NA
TGTGCCAGCAGTGATGGCGGCCCAAGCGATTGGGATGAGCAGTTCTTC
CASSDGGPSDWDEQFF
>TRBJ1-2|TRBV5-6|NA
TGTGCCAGCAGCCCTACAGCGGTCGGAGGCTACACCTTC
CASSPTAVGGYTF
>TRBJ2-2|TRBV7-2|TRBD2
TGTGCCAGCAGCTTAGTTCCACTAGCGGGAGGGACCGGGGAGCTGTTTTTT
CASSLVPLAGGTGELFF
>TRBJ1-4|TRBV10-2|NA
TGCGCCAGCAGTGAGAGCAGGGGAGGTGAAAAACTGTTTTTT
CASSESRGGEKLFF
>TRBJ2-2|TRBV11-3|NA
TGTGCCAGCAGCTTAAGATCCGGGGGAGCCGGGGAGCTGTTTTTT
CASSLRSGGAGELFF
>TRBJ2-7|TRBV7-8|TRBD2
TGTGCCAGCAGCTTAGAAAGCGGGAGAGGGGGCTACGAGCAGTACTTC
CASSLESGRGGYEQYF
>TRBJ2-3|TRBV15|NA
TGTGCCACCAGCAGAGGTGGGGCAGGGGGCACAGATACGCAGTATTTT
CATSRGGAGGTDTQYF
>TRBJ2-1|TRBV7-9|NA
TGTGCCAGCAGCCCAGCGCGGGACTGGAATGAGCAGTTCTTC
CASSPARDWNEQFF